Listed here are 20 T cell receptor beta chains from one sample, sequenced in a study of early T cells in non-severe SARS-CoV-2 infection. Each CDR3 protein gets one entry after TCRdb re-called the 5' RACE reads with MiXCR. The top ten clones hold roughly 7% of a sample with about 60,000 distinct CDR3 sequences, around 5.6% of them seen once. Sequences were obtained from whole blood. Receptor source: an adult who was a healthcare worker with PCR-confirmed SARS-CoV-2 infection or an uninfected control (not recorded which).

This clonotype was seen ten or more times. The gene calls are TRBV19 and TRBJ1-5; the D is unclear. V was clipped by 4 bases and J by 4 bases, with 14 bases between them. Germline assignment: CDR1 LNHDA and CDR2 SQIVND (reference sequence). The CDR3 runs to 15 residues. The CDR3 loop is CASSTAQTLNQPQHF. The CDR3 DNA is TGTGCCAGTAGTACGGCCCAGACTCTGAATCAGCCCCAGCATTTT. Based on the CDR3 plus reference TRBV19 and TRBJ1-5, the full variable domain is DGGITQSPKYLFRKEGQNVTLSCEQNLNHDAMYWYRQDPGQGLRLIYYSQIVNDFQKGDIAEGYSVSREKKESFPLTVTSAQKNPTAFYLCASSTAQTLNQPQHFGDGTRLSIL.

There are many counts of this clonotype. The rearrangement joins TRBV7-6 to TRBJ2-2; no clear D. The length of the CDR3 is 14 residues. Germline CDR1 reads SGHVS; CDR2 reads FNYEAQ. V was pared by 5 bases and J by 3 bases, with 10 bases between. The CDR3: CASSAAFYTGELFF. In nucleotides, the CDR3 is TGTGCCAGCAGCGCGGCTTTTTACACCGGGGAGCTGTTTTTT. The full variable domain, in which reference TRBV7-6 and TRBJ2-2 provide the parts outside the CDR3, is GAGVSQSPRYKVTKRGQDVALRCDPISGHVSLYWYRQALGQGPEFLTYFNYEAQQDKSGLPNDRFSAERPEGSISTLTIQRTEQRDSAMYRCASSAAFYTGELFFGEGSRLTVL.

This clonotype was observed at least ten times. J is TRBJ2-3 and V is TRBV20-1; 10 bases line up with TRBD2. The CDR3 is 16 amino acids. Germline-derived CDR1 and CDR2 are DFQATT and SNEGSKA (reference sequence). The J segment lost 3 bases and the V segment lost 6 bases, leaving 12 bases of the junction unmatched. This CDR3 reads CSATRAAGGATDTQYF. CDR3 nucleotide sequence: TGCAGTGCAACAAGGGCAGCGGGAGGGGCAACAGATACGCAGTATTTT.

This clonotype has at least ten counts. Here the CDR3 DNA reads TGCGCCAGCAGTGAGTCGTTGGGTGGAAGCAATCAGCCCCAGCATTTT. Its protein product is CASSESLGGSNQPQHF. The chain joins TRBV10-2 to TRBJ1-5; D unclear. The germline V gene encodes CDR1 WSHSY and CDR2 SAAADI. The CDR3 consists of 16 residues. V was pared by 0 bases and J by 1 base, with 10 bases between.

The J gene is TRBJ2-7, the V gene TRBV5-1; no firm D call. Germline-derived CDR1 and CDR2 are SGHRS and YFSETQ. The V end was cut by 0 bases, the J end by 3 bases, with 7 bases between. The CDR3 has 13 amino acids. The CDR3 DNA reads TGCGCCAGCAGCTTGGAGGCCAACTACGAGCAGTACTTC. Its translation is CASSLEANYEQYF.

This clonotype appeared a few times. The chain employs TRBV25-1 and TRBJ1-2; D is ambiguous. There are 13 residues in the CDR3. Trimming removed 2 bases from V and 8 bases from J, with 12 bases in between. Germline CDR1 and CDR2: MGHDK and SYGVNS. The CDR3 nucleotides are TGTGCCAGCAGTGAAGCCGCCCGCCCCGGCTACACCTTC. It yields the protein CASSEAARPGYTF.

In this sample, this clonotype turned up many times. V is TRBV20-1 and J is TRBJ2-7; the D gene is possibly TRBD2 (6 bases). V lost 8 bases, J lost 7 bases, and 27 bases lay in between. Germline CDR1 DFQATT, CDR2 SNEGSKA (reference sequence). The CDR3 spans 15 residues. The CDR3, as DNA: TGCAGTCCTTACGGCGGGGTAAAACCGATGGGGGAGCAGTACTTC. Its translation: CSPYGGVKPMGEQYF.

CDR3 amino acids: CASRGRGLKAGELFF. The DNA of the CDR3 is TGTGCCAGCAGGGGACGGGGGCTGAAGGCCGGGGAGCTGTTTTTT. The V gene is TRBV6-1, the J gene TRBJ2-2; D is perhaps TRBD1 or TRBD2 (6 bases each). Trimming shortened V by 6 bases and J by 6 bases, and 17 bases separated the two germline ends. This CDR3 region has 15 residues. Germline CDR1 reads MNHNS; CDR2 reads SASEGT.

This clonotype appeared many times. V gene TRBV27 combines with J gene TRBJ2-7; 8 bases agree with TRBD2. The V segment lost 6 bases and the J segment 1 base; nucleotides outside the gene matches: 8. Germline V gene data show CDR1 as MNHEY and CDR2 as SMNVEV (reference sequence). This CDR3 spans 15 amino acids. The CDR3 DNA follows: TGTGCCAGCAGAAAATCCACTAGCGGTTCCTACGAGCAGTACTTC. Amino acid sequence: CASRKSTSGSYEQYF.

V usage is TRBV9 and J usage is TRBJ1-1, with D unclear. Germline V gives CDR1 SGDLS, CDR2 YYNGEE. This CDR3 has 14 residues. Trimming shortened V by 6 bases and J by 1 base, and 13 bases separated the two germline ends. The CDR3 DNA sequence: TGTGCCAGCATCCCGGTAAGGGCGAACACTGAAGCTTTCTTT. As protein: CASIPVRANTEAFF.

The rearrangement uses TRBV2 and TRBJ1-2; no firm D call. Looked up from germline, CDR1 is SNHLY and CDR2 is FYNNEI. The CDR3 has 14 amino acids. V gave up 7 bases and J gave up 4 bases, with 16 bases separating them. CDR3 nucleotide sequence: TGTGCCAGCACCAGAGAGAAATTCCTCTATGGCTACACCTTC. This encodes CASTREKFLYGYTF.

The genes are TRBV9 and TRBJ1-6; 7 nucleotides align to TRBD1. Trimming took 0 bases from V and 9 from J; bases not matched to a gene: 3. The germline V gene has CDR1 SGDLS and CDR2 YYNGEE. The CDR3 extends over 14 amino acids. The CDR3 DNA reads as TGTGCCAGCAGCGTAGAGGGGGCAATTTCACCCCTCCACTTT. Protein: CASSVEGAISPLHF.

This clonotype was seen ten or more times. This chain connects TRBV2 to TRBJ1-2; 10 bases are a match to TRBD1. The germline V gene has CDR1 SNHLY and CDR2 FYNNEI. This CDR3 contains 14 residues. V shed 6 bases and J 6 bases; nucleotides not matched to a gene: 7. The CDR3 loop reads CASSTGTGVHGYTF. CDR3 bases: TGTGCCAGCAGCACCGGGACAGGGGTTCATGGCTACACCTTC.

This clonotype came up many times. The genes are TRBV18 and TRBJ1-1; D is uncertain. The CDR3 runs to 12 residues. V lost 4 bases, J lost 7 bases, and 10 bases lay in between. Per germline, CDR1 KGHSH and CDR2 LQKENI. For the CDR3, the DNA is TGTGCCAGCTCACTACGTTCCGGTGAAGCTTTCTTT. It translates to CASSLRSGEAFF.

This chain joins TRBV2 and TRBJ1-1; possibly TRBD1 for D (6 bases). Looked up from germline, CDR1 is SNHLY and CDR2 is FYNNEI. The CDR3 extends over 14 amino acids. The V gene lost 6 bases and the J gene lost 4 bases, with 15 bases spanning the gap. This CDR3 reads CASRSTGAATEAFF. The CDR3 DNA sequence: TGTGCCAGCAGATCCACGGGGGCTGCCACTGAAGCTTTCTTT.

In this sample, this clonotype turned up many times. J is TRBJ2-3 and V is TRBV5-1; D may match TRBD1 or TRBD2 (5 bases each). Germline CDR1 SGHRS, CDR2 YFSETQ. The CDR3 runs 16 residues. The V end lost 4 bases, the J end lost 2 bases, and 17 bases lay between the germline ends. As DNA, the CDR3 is TGCGCCAGCAGCCCGGGGCAGGGAAGATTCACAGATACGCAGTATTTT. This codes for CASSPGQGRFTDTQYF.

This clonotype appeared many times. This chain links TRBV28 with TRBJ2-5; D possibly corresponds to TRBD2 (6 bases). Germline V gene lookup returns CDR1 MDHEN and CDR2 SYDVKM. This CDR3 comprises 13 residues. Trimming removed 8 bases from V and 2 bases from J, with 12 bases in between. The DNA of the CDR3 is TGTGCCAGCTCCGGGACTCCACAAGAGACCCAGTACTTC. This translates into CASSGTPQETQYF.

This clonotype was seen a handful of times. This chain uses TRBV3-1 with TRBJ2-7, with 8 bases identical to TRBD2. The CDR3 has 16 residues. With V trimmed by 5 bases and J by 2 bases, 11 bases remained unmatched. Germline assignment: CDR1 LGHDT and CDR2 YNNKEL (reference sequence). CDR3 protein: CASSSTPGRGTYEQYF. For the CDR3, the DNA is TGTGCCAGCAGCTCTACGCCCGGGAGGGGTACCTACGAGCAGTACTTC.

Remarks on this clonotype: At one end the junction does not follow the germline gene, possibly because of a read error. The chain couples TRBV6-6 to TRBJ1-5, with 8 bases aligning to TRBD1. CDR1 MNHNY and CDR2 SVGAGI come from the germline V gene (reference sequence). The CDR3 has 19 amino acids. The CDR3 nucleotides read TGTGTCAGCAGTTACGACCGGCAGGGGGCCTTAGGAGGCAATCAGCCCCAGCATTTT. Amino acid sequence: CVSSYDRQGALGGNQPQHF.

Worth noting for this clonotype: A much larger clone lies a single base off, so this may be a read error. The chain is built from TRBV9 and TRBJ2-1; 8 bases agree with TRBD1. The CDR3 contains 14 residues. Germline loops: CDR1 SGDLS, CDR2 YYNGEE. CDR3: CASGVARGLDEQFF. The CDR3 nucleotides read TGTGCCAGCGGCGTAGCCAGGGGGCTGGATGAGCAGTTCTTC.